The 25 T cell receptor beta chains below all came from one sample that was sequenced in a study of human T cells and chemical hapten exposure. TCRdb re-derived calls from the RACE reads in MiXCR, one entry per CDR3 protein. The table lists about 130,000 distinct CDR3 sequences, approximately 10% of them singletons. As to time point: healthy volunteer bleed at 2 weeks. Someone pulled total RNA out of unfractionated whole blood. Sequencing input: whole blood. These receptor sequences come from a male donor in good health. Some clones in this sample may be carry-over from other donors' samples.

V gene TRBV5-1 combines with J gene TRBJ1-2, with TRBD1 matching over 11 bases. Germline loops: CDR1 SGHRS, CDR2 YFSETQ. The CDR3 extends over 14 amino acids. V was pared by 4 bases and J by 10 bases, with 9 bases of the junction left unmatched. CDR3 bases: TGCGCCAGCAGCGACCTGCCGGGACAGGGGGTCTACACCTTC. Its protein product is CASSDLPGQGVYTF. The whole variable domain, remainder taken from reference TRBV5-1 and TRBJ1-2, is KAGVTQTPRYLIKTRGQQVTLSCSPISGHRSVSWYQQTPGQGLQFLFEYFSETQRNKGNFPGRFSGRQFSNSRSEMNVSTLELGDSALYLCASSDLPGQGVYTFGSGTRLTVV.

The chain couples TRBV2 to TRBJ2-5, with D unresolved. Per the germline V gene, CDR1 is SNHLY and CDR2 is FYNNEI. V was cut by 11 bases and J by 0 bases, with 13 bases left in between. The CDR3 has 13 amino acids. The CDR3 region has the DNA TGTGCCGCCTCTCTGCTACACCAAGAGACCCAGTACTTC. Its translation is CAASLLHQETQYF.

The gene calls are TRBV5-4 and TRBJ1-6; D is ambiguous. Germline V gene data show CDR1 as SGHNT and CDR2 as YYREEE (reference sequence). The CDR3 extends over 15 amino acids. V shed 1 base and J shed 10 bases, with 15 bases lying between them. CDR3 in amino acids: CASSLNPRSESPLHF. In nucleotides, the CDR3 is TGTGCCAGCAGCTTGAACCCGAGATCAGAATCACCCCTCCACTTT.

This clonotype appeared many times. J is TRBJ2-1 and V is TRBV29-1; D possibly corresponds to TRBD2 (5 bases). V was shortened by 4 bases and J by 7 bases, with 14 bases between the two germline ends. The V gene's germline CDR1 is SQVTM and CDR2 ANQGSEA. This CDR3 spans 13 amino acids. CDR3 loop: CSVVGGRRNEQFF. The DNA for the CDR3 is TGCAGCGTTGTGGGCGGGCGGCGGAATGAGCAGTTCTTC.

This clonotype was seen a few times. The chain combines TRBV7-3 with TRBJ2-6, with TRBD1 matching over 8 bases. There are 16 residues in the CDR3. V lost 2 bases and J lost 2; bases outside the gene matches: 2. The V gene's germline CDR1 is SGHTA and CDR2 FQGTGA. CDR3 DNA sequence: TGTGCCAGCAGCTTACAGGGGGCCGCTGGGGCCAACGTCCTGACTTTC. Protein: CASSLQGAAGANVLTF.

This clonotype was recorded many times. CDR3 DNA sequence: TGTGCCACCTTACGGGAGGGGAGTTACGAGCAGTACTTC. It encodes CATLREGSYEQYF. The rearrangement uses TRBV10-3 and TRBJ2-7; 8 nucleotides agree with TRBD2. The CDR3 is made up of 13 amino acids. In germline, CDR1 is ENHRY, CDR2 SYGVKD. Trimming cost V 10 bases and J 4 bases; bases outside gene matches: 9.

The rearrangement joins TRBV10-3 to TRBJ2-1, with TRBD2 matching 15 bases. Trimming removed 4 bases from V and 8 bases from J; junction bases left unmatched: 3. This CDR3 has 15 amino acids. Germline values: CDR1 ENHRY, CDR2 SYGVKD. The CDR3 DNA sequence: TGTGCCATCAGTGCCGGGACTAGCGGGAGGTATGAGCAGTTCTTC. It translates to CAISAGTSGRYEQFF.

The gene calls are TRBV20-1 and TRBJ1-4; TRBD1 matches at 10 bases. The junction had 4 bases not matched to a gene; V was cut back by 5 bases and J by 7 bases. The germline V gene has CDR1 DFQATT and CDR2 SNEGSKA (reference sequence). The CDR3 is 13 amino acids. The CDR3 sequence is CSARQGAGEKLFF. The CDR3 DNA follows: TGCAGTGCTCGACAGGGGGCGGGTGAAAAACTGTTTTTT.

This clonotype was picked up a small number of times. V is TRBV5-1 and J is TRBJ2-1; possible D gene TRBD1, 6 bases. V lost 1 base, J lost 6 bases, and 14 bases lay in between. CDR3 size: 15 residues. CDR1 is SGHRS and CDR2 is YFSETQ in the germline V gene. The CDR3 loop is CASSLTGFLGNEQFF. Here the CDR3 DNA reads TGCGCCAGCAGCTTGACAGGGTTTTTGGGCAATGAGCAGTTCTTC.

This clonotype was detected many times. The CDR3 DNA is TGTGCCAGCAGCTCCCGGGACGAGAAATCGTCCGGGGAGCTGTTTTTT. This gives the protein CASSSRDEKSSGELFF. V and J are TRBV5-4 and TRBJ2-2, with D possibly being TRBD1 or TRBD2 (5 bases each). CDR3 length equals 16 residues. Germline values: CDR1 SGHNT, CDR2 YYREEE (reference sequence). V lost 3 bases and J 6 bases, leaving 18 bases between the germline ends.

The chain is built from TRBV12-3 or TRBV12-4 and TRBJ2-1; 13 bases align to TRBD2. After removal of 4 bases from V and 8 bases from J, the junction contained 5 bases not matched to a gene. The CDR3 covers 15 residues. The CDR3 sequence: CASSSRTSGSYEQFF. CDR3 coding DNA: TGTGCCAGCAGTTCCCGGACTAGCGGGAGTTATGAGCAGTTCTTC.

This clonotype was observed a handful of times. The chain has TRBV11-2 and TRBJ1-3; no clear D gene. Trimming left V 1 base short and J 1 base short, with 8 bases between. This CDR3 is built from 15 residues. Per the germline V gene, CDR1 is SGHAT and CDR2 is FQNNGV. DNA for the CDR3: TGTGCCAGCAGCTTAGGGCCGGCTTCTGGAAACACCATATATTTT. The encoded protein is CASSLGPASGNTIYF.

This clonotype occurred a few times. The V and J genes are TRBV6-6 and TRBJ2-7; D ambiguous. The CDR3 is made up of 14 amino acids. Trimming pared 0 bases from V and 2 bases from J, leaving 8 bases between. CDR1 and CDR2 from the germline V gene are MNHNY and SVGAGI (reference sequence). The CDR3 loop reads CASSYSMGPYEQYF. The CDR3 DNA sequence: TGTGCCAGCAGTTACTCGATGGGCCCCTACGAGCAGTACTTC.

The sample holds a few counts of this clonotype. V is TRBV27 and J is TRBJ1-6; 8 bases are shared with TRBD1. This CDR3 is 17 amino acids long. The ends lost 2 bases at V and 7 bases at J; junction bases unmatched: 10. Germline lookup yields CDR1 MNHEY and CDR2 SMNVEV (reference sequence). The CDR3 sequence: CASSLMVFRGLNSPLHF. CDR3 sequence (DNA): TGTGCCAGCAGTTTAATGGTATTCAGGGGGCTAAATTCACCCCTCCACTTT.

This clonotype was counted only a few times. This chain uses TRBV27 with TRBJ2-2, with 7 positions matching TRBD2. V lost 7 bases, J lost 1 base, and 9 bases stayed unmatched. The CDR3 loop spans 16 amino acids. Per the germline V gene, CDR1 is MNHEY and CDR2 is SMNVEV (reference sequence). CDR3 sequence (DNA): TGTGCCAGCAAACGCCGGGAGCGGGGGAACACCGGGGAGCTGTTTTTT. Residues: CASKRRERGNTGELFF.

This clonotype was counted at least ten times. CDR3 region: CASSLEQGRLTGELFF. The CDR3 nucleotides are TGTGCCAGCAGCTTAGAGCAGGGCAGACTTACCGGGGAGCTGTTTTTT. The genes are TRBV7-9 and TRBJ2-2; possible D gene TRBD1, 5 bases. The CDR3 extends over 16 amino acids. CDR1 SEHNR and CDR2 FQNEAQ come from the germline V gene (reference sequence). The V end was cut by 1 base, the J end by 5 bases, with 14 bases between.

Of note for this clonotype: The junction departs from germline at one end; a sequencing error may be responsible. The gene calls are TRBV6-5 and TRBJ2-7; a weak D match, TRBD1 (6 bases). The germline V gene has CDR1 MNHEY and CDR2 SVGAGI. The CDR3 consists of 13 residues. This CDR3 reads CTSSIRDTYEQYF. The CDR3 DNA is TGTACCAGCAGCATCCGGGACACTTACGAGCAGTACTTC.

In its sample, this clonotype was seen many times. The chain carries TRBV12-3 or TRBV12-4 and TRBJ1-2, with 12 bases fitting TRBD1. The V gene end was trimmed by 4 bases and the J gene end by 4 bases; junction bases not matched to a gene: 13. The CDR3 loop spans 18 amino acids. Written as DNA, the CDR3 is TGTGCCAGCAGTTCGTATCCGGGACAGGGGGCTGGATTCTATGGCTACACCTTC. It is translated as CASSSYPGQGAGFYGYTF.

This clonotype occurred a few times. V and J are TRBV28 and TRBJ2-2, with 7 bases identical to TRBD2. CDR1 and CDR2 (germline): MDHEN, SYDVKM. The CDR3 contains 15 residues. V shed 9 bases and J 7 bases; nucleotides not matched to a gene: 14. The CDR3, as DNA: TGTGCCAGTACCGAGGCGGGGGTAACGATCGGGGAGCTGTTTTTT. Translation gives CASTEAGVTIGELFF.

This clonotype was seen a few times. The chain carries TRBV19 and TRBJ1-2, with D maybe TRBD1 (5 bases). The CDR3 loop spans 16 amino acids. Per germline, CDR1 LNHDA and CDR2 SQIVND (reference sequence). Trimming removed 4 bases at V and 3 bases at J, with 18 bases between. CDR3 nucleotide sequence: TGTGCCAGTAGTACCCGTTTAGACAGCTTCGACTATGGCTACACCTTC. Protein sequence: CASSTRLDSFDYGYTF.

This clonotype appeared many times. V gene TRBV13 combines with J gene TRBJ1-2; 8 bases are a match to TRBD1. The V gene's germline CDR1 is PRHDT and CDR2 FYEKMQ (reference sequence). V gave up 8 bases and J gave up 2 bases; unmatched junction bases: 4. The CDR3 totals 13 residues. The CDR3 nucleotides are TGTGCCAGCCACACAGGGGGAAACTATGGCTACACCTTC. This codes for CASHTGGNYGYTF.

This clonotype occurred a few times. Here the CDR3 reads CASSKCETGRRNEKLFF. The CDR3 DNA is TGTGCCAGCAGCAAATGTGAGACAGGGAGGCGCAATGAAAAACTGTTTTTT. The chain uses TRBV21-1 and TRBJ1-4; TRBD1 is the table's D call, not checked against the DNA. TRBV21-1 is noted as a pseudogene. There are 17 residues in the CDR3.

At least ten counts were recorded for this clonotype. The chain couples TRBV27 to TRBJ1-1, with TRBD1 matching over 9 bases. Germline lookup yields CDR1 MNHEY and CDR2 SMNVEV (reference sequence). V dropped 6 bases and J dropped 5; count of bases not matched to a gene: 10. CDR3 size: 15 residues. CDR3 sequence reads: CASRFRQQGATEAFF. CDR3 sequence (DNA): TGTGCCAGCAGATTCCGCCAACAGGGGGCTACTGAAGCTTTCTTT.

A few counts support this clonotype. The CDR3 DNA sequence: TGTGCCAGCAGCGATCCCCTAGCCCCCAGACTAGCGGGGGGCGCGAACACCGGGGAGCTGTTTTTT. Protein sequence: CASSDPLAPRLAGGANTGELFF. V is TRBV9 and J is TRBJ2-2; 13 bases align to TRBD2. The CDR3 extends over 22 amino acids. CDR1 SGDLS and CDR2 YYNGEE come from the germline V gene. The trim removed 3 bases at V and 0 bases at J, leaving 17 bases unmatched.

This clonotype was recorded a few times. The V call is TRBV25-1, the J call TRBJ1-2, with D possibly TRBD1 on 5 matching bases. CDR3 length: 15 amino acids. The germline gives CDR1 MGHDK, CDR2 SYGVNS. The germline V and J ends were trimmed by 5 bases and 2 bases, with 15 bases remaining between them. CDR3 amino acids: CASSTLTATNYGYTF. CDR3 bases: TGTGCCAGCAGTACCCTGACAGCTACCAACTATGGCTACACCTTC.